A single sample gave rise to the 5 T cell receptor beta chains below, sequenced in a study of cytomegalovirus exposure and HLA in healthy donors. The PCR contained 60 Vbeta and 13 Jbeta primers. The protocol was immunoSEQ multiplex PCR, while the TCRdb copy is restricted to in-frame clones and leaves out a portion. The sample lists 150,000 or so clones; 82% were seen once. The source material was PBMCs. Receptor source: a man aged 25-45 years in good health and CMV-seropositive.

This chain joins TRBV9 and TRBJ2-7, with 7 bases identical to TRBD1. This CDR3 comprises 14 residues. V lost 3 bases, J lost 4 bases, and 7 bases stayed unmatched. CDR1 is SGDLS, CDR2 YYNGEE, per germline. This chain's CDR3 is CASSGRRGLYEQYF. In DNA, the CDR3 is TGTGCCAGCAGCGGACGTAGGGGGCTATACGAGCAGTACTTC.

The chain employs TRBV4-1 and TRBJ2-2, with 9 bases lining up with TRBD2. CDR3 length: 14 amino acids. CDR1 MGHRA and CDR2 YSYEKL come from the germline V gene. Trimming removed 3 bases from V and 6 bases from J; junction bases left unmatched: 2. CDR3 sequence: CASSHPSGAGELFF. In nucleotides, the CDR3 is TGCGCCAGCAGCCACCCTAGCGGGGCCGGGGAGCTGTTTTTT.

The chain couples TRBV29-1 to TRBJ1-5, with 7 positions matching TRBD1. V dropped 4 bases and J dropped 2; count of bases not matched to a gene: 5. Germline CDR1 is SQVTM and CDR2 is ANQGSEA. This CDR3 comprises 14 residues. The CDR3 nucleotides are TGCAGCGTTGCAGGGGGTAGAGGCAATCAGCCCCAGCATTTT. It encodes CSVAGGRGNQPQHF.

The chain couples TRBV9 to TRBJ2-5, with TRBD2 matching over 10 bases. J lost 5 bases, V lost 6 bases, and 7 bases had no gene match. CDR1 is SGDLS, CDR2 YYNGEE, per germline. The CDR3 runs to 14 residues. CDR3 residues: CASNLAGAGETQYF. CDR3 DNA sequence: TGTGCCAGCAACCTAGCGGGGGCAGGGGAGACCCAGTACTTC.

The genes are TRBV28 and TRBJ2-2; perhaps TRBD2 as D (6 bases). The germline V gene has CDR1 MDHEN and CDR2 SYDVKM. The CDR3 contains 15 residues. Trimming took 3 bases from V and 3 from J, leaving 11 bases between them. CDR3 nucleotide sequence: TGTGCCAGCAGTTTTGGGCGGGGCCACACCGGGGAGCTGTTTTTT. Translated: CASSFGRGHTGELFF.